This T cell receptor beta chain was sequenced in a study of OX40 agonist ivuxolimab in advanced cancers. Study summary: Patients with hepatocellular carcinoma, melanoma, renal cell or head and neck cancer made up the dose-escalation patients. Three patients showed partial responses: one hepatocellular carcinoma and two cutaneous melanoma cases. Of mixed ages from about 20 to 90 and averaging about 65 years, the group was roughly 83% male.

To note about this clone: Antigen specificity is unknown.

General study results and limits: Among the lowest peripheral clonal expansion occurred in 0.1-3.0 mg/kg partial responders.

Per the germline V gene, CDR1 is SNHLY and CDR2 is FYNNEI. The CDR3 is made up of 14 amino acids. V shed 3 bases, J shed 8 bases, and the junction held 3 bases outside the gene matches. Profiling relied on immunoSEQ multiplex PCR, and the TCRdb table lists in-frame clones only, not all of them. The sample consists of about 66,000 clones, over 80% of them appearing once. The gene calls are TRBV2 and TRBJ2-4; TRBD1 matches 11 bases. The sequencing here drew on CD4+ or CD8+ T cells sorted from blood, taken in a trial of the OX40 agonist ivuxolimab. This TCR was recovered from an adult with an advanced solid tumor such as melanoma, head and neck, liver or kidney cancer. The CDR3 DNA sequence: TGTGCCAGCAGTGATGGGACAGGGGGGGACATTCAGTACTTC. Translating it yields CASSDGTGGDIQYF.